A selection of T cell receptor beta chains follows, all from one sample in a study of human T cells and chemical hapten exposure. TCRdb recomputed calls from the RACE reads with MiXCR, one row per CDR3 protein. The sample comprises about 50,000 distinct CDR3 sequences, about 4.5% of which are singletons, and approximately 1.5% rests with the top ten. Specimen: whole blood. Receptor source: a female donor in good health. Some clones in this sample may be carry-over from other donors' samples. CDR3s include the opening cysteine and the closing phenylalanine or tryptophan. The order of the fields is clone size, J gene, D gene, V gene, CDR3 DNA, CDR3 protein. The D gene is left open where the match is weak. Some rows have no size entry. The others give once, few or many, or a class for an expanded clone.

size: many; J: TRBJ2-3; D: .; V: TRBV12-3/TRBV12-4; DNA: TGTGCCAGCAGCCTGTGGGGGGTGGGCACAGATACGCAGTATTTT; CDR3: CASSLWGVGTDTQYF
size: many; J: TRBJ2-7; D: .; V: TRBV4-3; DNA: TGCGCCAGCAGCCAAGTCTCTTGGGGAAACCCCCCCTACGAGCAGTACTTC; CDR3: CASSQVSWGNPPYEQYF
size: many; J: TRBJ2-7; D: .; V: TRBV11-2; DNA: TGTGCCAGCAGCTTAGATTACCGGGGGCCGTACGAGCAGTACTTC; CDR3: CASSLDYRGPYEQYF
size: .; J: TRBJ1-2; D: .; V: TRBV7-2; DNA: TGTGCCAGCAGCTTTCGGAACACTAACTATGGCGACACCTTC; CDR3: CASSFRNTNYGDTF
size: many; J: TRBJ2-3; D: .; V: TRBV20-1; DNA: TGCAGTGCTAGGGGAGCGTCCCGCACAGATACGCAGTATTTT; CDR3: CSARGASRTDTQYF
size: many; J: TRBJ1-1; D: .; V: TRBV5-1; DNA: TGCGCCAGCAGCTTGCAGGGGCAGGGCACTGAAGCTTTCTTT; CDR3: CASSLQGQGTEAFF
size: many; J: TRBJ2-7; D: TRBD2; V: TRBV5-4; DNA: TGTGCCAGCAGCTTGGGGCTAGCGGGGGGAGGATACGAGCAGTACTTC; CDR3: CASSLGLAGGGYEQYF
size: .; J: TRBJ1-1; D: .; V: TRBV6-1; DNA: TGTGCCAGCAGTGTTGATCGGGTCAGGGGAAACACTGAAGCTTTCTTT; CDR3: CASSVDRVRGNTEAFF
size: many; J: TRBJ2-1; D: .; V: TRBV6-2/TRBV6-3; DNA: TGTGCCAGCCGCAGGAGCCCCTACAATGAGCAGTTCTTC; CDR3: CASRRSPYNEQFF
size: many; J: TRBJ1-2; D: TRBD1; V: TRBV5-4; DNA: TGTGCCAGCAGGCCTACACAGGGGGACTATGGCTACACCTTC; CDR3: CASRPTQGDYGYTF
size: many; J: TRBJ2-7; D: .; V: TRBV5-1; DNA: TGCGCCAGCAGCTTGTCGGGGAACGAGCAGTACTTC; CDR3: CASSLSGNEQYF
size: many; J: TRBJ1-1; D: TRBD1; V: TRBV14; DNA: TGTGCCAGCAGCCAAGTGGCAGGGGGCCTGAACATGAACACTGAAGCTTTCTTT; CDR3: CASSQVAGGLNMNTEAFF
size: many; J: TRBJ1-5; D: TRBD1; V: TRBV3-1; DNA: TGTGCCAGCAGCCCCCTCCGCCCAGGGGGGAGCAATCAGCCCCAGCATTTT; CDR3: CASSPLRPGGSNQPQHF
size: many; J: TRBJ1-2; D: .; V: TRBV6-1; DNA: TGTGCCACCGGCTGGGGGTCCTATGGCTACACCTTC; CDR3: CATGWGSYGYTF
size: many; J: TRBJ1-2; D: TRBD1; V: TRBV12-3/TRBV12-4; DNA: TGTGCCAGCAGGAACCGGGACAGGGAAGACTATGGCTACACCTTC; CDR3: CASRNRDREDYGYTF
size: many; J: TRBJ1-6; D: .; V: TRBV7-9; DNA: TGTGCCAGCAGCTTAACCCGGGACATCTATAATAATTCACCCCTCCACTTT; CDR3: CASSLTRDIYNNSPLHF
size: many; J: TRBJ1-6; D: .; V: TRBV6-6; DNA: TGTGCCAGCAGTCCAGAAAATTCACCCCTCCACTTT; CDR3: CASSPENSPLHF
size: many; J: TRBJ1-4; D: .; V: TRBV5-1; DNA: TGCGCCAGCAGCTTGACAGGGCTTAATGAAAAACTGTTTTTT; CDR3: CASSLTGLNEKLFF
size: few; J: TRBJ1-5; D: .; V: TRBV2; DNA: TGTGCCAGCAGCCAGGACCGACTAAATCAGCCCCAGCATTTT; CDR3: CASSQDRLNQPQHF
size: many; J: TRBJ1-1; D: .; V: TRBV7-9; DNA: TGTGCCAGCAGCCGAGCAGCTGAAGCTTTCTTT; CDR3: CASSRAAEAFF
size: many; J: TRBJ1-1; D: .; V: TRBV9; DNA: TGTGCCAGCAGCCGACAAGCGACTGAAGCTTTCTTT; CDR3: CASSRQATEAFF
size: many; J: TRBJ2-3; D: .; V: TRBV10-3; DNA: TGTGCCATCAGTGAGAGCGAAAGCGGTTATAGCACAGATACGCAGTATTTT; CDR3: CAISESESGYSTDTQYF
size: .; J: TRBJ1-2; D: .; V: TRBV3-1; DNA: TGTGCCAGCAGCCAAGCCGGACGGAACTATGGCTACACCTTC; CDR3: CASSQAGRNYGYTF
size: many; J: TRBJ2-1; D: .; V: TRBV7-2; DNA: TGTGCCAGCAGCTTAAACTACTACAATGAGCAGTTCTTC; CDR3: CASSLNYYNEQFF
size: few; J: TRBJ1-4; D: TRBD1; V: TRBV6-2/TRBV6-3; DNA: TGTGCCAGCAGTTTCCCCTTGGGACAGCAGAATTGGAAACTGTTTTTT; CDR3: CASSFPLGQQNWKLFF
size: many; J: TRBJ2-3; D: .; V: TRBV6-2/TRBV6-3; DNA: TGTGCCAGCAGTCTGGGGGGCGACGCAGATACGCAGTATTTT; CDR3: CASSLGGDADTQYF
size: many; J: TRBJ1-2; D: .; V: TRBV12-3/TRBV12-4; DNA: TGTGCCAGCAGTTTTGGGAGTTCTAACTATGGCTACACCTTC; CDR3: CASSFGSSNYGYTF
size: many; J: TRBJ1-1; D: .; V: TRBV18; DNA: TGTGCCAGCTCACCACCGGGGCCCGTGGGCACTGAAGCTTTCTTT; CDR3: CASSPPGPVGTEAFF
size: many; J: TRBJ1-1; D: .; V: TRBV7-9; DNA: TGTGCGGGAAGGACGCGGAACACTGAAGCTTTCTTT; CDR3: CAGRTRNTEAFF
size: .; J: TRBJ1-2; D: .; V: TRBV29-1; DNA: TGCAGCGTTGAAGACGGAAATTTTAACTATGGCGACACCTTC; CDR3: CSVEDGNFNYGDTF
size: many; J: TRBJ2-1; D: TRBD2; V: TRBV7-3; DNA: TGTGCCAGCAGCATAGCGGGGTCCTTCAATGAGCAGTTCTTC; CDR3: CASSIAGSFNEQFF